This T cell receptor beta chain emerged from a study of regulatory T cells in long-lasting Graves disease. V gave up 3 bases and J gave up 7 bases, with 14 bases separating them. CDR3 length: 14 amino acids. The V gene's germline CDR1 is SGHRS and CDR2 YFSETQ. For TCR beta, libraries came from iRepertoire HTBI primers and Arm-PCR of CDR3 regions. MiXCR, applied by TCRdb to the multiplex PCR reads, yields one record per CDR3 protein. The sample consists of 350,000 to 550,000 distinct CDR3 sequences, about 15% of them appearing once. Specified time point: newly diagnosed GD, antithyroid drugs for less than 3 months. From RNA extracted from PBMCs, the TCR library was made. The table lists this clonotype with a few counts. The same data also contributed to another study, on T cells in Graves' hyperthyroidism and ophthalmopathy. That work contributes: Reasons for excluding patients were uncontrolled infection, other autoimmune disease, pregnancy or lactation.

The sequencing here drew on peripheral blood mononuclear cells (PBMCs), taken at new diagnosis, from a patient treated with antithyroid drugs. V and J are TRBV5-1 and TRBJ2-1; TRBD2 might be the D (5 bases). This TCR came from a woman aged 25-40 years with Graves disease. In DNA form, the CDR3 reads TGCGCCAGCAGCTGGCCGGAGGTCCTGAATGAGCAGTTCTTC. Protein: CASSWPEVLNEQFF. Looking up the rest from reference TRBV5-1 and TRBJ2-1 gives the full variable domain: KAGVTQTPRYLIKTRGQQVTLSCSPISGHRSVSWYQQTPGQGLQFLFEYFSETQRNKGNFPGRFSGRQFSNSRSEMNVSTLELGDSALYLCASSWPEVLNEQFFGPGTRLTVL.